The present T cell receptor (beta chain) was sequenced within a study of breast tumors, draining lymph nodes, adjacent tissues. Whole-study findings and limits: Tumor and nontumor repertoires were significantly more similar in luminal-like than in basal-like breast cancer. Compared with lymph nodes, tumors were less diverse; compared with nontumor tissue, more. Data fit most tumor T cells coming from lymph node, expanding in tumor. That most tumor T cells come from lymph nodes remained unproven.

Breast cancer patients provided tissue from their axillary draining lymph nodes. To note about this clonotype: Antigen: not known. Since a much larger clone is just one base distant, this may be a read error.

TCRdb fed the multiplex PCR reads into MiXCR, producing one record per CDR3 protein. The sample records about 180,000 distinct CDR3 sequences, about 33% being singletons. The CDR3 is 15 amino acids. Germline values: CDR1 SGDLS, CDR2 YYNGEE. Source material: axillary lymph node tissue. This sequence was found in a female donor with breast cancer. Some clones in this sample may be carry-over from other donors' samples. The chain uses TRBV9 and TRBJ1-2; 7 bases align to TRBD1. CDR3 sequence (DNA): TGTGCCAGCAGCGCACCTACGGGACAGCTCTATGGCTCCACCTTC. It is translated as CASSAPTGQLYGSTF.